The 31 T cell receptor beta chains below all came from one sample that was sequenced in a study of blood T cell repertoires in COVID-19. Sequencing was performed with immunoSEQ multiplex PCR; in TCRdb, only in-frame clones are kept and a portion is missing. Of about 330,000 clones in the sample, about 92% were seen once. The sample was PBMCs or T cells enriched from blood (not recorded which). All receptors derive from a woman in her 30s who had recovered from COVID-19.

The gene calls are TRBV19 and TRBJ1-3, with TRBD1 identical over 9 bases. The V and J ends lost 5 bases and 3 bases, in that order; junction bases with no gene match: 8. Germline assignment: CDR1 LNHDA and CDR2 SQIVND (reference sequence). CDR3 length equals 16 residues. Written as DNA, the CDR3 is TGTGCCAGTAGTGGACGGACAGGGGTATTTGGAAACACCATATATTTT. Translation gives CASSGRTGVFGNTIYF.

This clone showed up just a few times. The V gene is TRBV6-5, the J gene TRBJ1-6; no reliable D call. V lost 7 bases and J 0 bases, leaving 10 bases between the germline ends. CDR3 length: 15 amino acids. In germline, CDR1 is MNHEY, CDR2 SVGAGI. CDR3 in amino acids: CASKERSSYNSPLHF. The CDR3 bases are TGTGCCAGCAAAGAGAGGAGCTCCTATAATTCACCCCTCCACTTT.

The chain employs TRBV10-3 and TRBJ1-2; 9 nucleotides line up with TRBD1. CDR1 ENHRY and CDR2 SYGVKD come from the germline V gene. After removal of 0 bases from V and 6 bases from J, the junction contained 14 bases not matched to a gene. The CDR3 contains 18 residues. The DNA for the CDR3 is TGTGCCATCAGTGAGTCGAAAGGGACAGGGAACCTTGGGAATGGCTACACCTTC. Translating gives CAISESKGTGNLGNGYTF.

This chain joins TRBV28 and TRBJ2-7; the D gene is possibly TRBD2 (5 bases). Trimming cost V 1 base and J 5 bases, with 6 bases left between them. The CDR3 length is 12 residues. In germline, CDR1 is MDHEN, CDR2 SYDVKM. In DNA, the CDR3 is TGTGCCAGCAGTTTATTGACTAACGAGCAGTACTTC. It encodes CASSLLTNEQYF.

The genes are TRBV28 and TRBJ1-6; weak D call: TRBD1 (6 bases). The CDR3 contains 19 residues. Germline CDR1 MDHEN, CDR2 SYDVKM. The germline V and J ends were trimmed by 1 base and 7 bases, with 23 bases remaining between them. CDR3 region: CASSLLYPPGQTTNSPLHF. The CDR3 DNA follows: TGTGCCAGCAGTTTATTATACCCGCCGGGACAAACTACGAATTCACCCCTCCACTTT. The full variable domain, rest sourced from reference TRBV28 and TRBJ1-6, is DVKVTQSSRYLVKRTGEKVFLECVQDMDHENMFWYRQDPGLGLRLIYFSYDVKMKEKGDIPEGYSVSREKKERFSLILESASTNQTSMYLCASSLLYPPGQTTNSPLHFGNGTRLTVT.

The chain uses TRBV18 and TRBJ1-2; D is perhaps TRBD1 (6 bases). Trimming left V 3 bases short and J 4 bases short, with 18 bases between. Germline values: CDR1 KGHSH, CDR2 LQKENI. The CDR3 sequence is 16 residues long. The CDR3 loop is CASSPNDRPQGYGYTF. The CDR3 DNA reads TGTGCCAGCTCACCCAACGACAGGCCCCAGGGCTATGGCTACACCTTC.

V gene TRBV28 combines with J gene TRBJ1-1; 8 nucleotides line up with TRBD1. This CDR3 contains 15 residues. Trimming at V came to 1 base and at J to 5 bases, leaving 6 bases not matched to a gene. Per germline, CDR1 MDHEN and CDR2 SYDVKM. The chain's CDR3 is CASSLLDRVRTEAFF. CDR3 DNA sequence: TGTGCCAGCAGTTTATTGGACAGGGTGAGAACTGAAGCTTTCTTT. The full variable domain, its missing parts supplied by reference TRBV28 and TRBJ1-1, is DVKVTQSSRYLVKRTGEKVFLECVQDMDHENMFWYRQDPGLGLRLIYFSYDVKMKEKGDIPEGYSVSREKKERFSLILESASTNQTSMYLCASSLLDRVRTEAFFGQGTRLTVV.

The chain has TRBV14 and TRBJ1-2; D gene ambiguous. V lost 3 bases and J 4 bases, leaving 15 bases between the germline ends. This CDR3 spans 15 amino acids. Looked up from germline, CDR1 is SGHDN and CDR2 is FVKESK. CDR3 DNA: TGTGCCAGCAGCCAGGCTGTTAGCAACGGCTATGGCTACACCTTC. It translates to CASSQAVSNGYGYTF.

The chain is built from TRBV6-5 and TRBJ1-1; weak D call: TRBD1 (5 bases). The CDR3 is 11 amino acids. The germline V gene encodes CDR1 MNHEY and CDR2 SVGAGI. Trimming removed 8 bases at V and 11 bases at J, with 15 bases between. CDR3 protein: CASGNRKEAFF. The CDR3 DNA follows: TGTGCCAGCGGAAACAGGAAAGAGGCTTTCTTT.

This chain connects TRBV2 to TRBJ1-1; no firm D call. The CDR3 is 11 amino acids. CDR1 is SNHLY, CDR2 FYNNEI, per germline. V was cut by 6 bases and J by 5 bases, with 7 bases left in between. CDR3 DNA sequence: TGTGCCAGCAGCCGGGGAACTGAAGCTTTCTTT. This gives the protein CASSRGTEAFF.

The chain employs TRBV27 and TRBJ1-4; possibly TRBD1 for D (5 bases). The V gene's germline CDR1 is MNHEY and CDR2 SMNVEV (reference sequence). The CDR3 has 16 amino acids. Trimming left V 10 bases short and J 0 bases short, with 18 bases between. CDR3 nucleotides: TGTGCCACCAGACAGACGGGACTTGCAACTAATGAAAAACTGTTTTTT. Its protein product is CATRQTGLATNEKLFF.

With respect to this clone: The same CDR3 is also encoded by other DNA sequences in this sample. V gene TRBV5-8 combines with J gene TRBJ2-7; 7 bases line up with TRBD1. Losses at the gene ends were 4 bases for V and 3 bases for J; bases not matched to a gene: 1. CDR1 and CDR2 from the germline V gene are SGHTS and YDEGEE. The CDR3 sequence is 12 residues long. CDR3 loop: CASSRQGYEQYF. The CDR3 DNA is TGTGCCAGCAGCCGACAGGGCTACGAGCAGTACTTC.

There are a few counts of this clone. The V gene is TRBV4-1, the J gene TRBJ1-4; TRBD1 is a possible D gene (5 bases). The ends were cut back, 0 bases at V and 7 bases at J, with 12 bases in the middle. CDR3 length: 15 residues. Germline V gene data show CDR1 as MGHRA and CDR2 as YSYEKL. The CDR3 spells CASSQDRQGGEKLFF. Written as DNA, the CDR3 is TGCGCCAGCAGCCAAGATAGGCAGGGCGGTGAAAAACTGTTTTTT.

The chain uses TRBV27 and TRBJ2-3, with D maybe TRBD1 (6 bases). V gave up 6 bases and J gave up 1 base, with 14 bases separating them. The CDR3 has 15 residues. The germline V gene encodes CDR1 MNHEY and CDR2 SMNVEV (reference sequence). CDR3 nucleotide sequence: TGTGCCAGCAGGAGCCAGGGGTTAGGCACAGATACGCAGTATTTT. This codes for CASRSQGLGTDTQYF.

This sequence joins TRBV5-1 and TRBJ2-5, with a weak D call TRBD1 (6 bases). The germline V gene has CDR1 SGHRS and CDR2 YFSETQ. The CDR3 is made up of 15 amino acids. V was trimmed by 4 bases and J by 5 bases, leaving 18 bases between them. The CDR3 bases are TGCGCCAGCAGCCAAGGACAGTCCCCGGGGGAGACCCAGTACTTC. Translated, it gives CASSQGQSPGETQYF.

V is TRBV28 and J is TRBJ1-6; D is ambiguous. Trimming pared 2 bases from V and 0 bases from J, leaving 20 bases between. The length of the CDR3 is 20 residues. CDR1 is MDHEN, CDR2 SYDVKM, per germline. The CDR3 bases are TGTGCCAGCAGTTTACCGTTAGCCTCATTCGGGAGCTCCTATAATTCACCCCTCCACTTT. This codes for CASSLPLASFGSSYNSPLHF. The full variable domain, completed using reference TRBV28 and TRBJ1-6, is DVKVTQSSRYLVKRTGEKVFLECVQDMDHENMFWYRQDPGLGLRLIYFSYDVKMKEKGDIPEGYSVSREKKERFSLILESASTNQTSMYLCASSLPLASFGSSYNSPLHFGNGTRLTVT.

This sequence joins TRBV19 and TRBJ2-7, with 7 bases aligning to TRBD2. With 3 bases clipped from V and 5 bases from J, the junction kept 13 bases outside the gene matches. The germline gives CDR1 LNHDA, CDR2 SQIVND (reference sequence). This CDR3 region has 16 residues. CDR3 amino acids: CASSIPSLTGGNEQYF. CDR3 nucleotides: TGTGCCAGTAGTATCCCATCTCTAACGGGAGGAAACGAGCAGTACTTC. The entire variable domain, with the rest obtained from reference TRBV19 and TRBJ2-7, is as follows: DGGITQSPKYLFRKEGQNVTLSCEQNLNHDAMYWYRQDPGQGLRLIYYSQIVNDFQKGDIAEGYSVSREKKESFPLTVTSAQKNPTAFYLCASSIPSLTGGNEQYFGPGTRLTVT.

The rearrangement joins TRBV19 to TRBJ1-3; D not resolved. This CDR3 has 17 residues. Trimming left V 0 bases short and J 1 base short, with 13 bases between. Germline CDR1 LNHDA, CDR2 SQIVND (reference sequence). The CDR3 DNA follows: TGTGCCAGTAGTATAGATCCTCCCGGAGCTTCTGGAAACACCATATATTTT. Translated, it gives CASSIDPPGASGNTIYF.

The CDR3, as DNA: TGTGCCAGTAGTATGGGGCAGGGGCTGGAAAACACTGAAGCTTTCTTT. Amino acids: CASSMGQGLENTEAFF. The chain carries TRBV19 and TRBJ1-1, with D tentatively TRBD1 (6 bases). CDR1 is LNHDA, CDR2 SQIVND, per germline (reference sequence). The V and J ends lost 3 bases and 2 bases respectively, with 16 bases between them. The CDR3 has 16 residues.

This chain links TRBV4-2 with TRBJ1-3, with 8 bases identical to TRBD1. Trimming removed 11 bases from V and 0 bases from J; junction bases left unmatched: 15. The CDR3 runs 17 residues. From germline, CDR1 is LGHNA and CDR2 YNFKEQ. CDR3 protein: CASQPAAGGVSGNTIYF. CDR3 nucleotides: TGTGCCTCCCAACCCGCCGCAGGGGGCGTCTCTGGAAACACCATATATTTT.

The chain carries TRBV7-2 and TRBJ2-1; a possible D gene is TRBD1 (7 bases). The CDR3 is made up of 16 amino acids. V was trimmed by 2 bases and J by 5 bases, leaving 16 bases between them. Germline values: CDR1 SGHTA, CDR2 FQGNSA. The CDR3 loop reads CASSLRGAGGHNEQFF. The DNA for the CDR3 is TGTGCCAGCAGCTTAAGGGGGGCAGGGGGACACAATGAGCAGTTCTTC.

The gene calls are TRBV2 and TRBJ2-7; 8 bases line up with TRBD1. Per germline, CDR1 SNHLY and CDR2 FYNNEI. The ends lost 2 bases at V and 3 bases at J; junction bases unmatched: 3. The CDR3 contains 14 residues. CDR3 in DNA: TGTGCCAGCAGTGAACAGGGGGCGAACTACGAGCAGTACTTC. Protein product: CASSEQGANYEQYF.

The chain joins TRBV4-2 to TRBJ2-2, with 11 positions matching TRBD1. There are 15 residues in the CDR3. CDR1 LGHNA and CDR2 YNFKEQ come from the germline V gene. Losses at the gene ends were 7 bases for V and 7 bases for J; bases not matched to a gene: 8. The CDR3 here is CASKTGQGVVGELFF. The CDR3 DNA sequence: TGTGCCAGCAAGACGGGACAGGGGGTAGTCGGGGAGCTGTTTTTT.

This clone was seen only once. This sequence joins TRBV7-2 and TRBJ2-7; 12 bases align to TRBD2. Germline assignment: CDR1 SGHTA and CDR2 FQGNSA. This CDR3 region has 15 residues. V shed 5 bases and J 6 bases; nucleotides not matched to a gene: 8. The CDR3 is CASSLRTSGNREQYF. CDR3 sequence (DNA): TGTGCCAGCAGCCTACGGACTAGCGGGAATCGCGAGCAGTACTTC.

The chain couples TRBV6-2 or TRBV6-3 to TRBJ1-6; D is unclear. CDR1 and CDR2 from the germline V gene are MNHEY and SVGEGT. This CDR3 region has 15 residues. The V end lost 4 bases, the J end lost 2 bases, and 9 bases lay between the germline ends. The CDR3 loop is CASSSDTAYNSPLHF. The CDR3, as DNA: TGTGCCAGCAGTTCCGACACTGCCTATAATTCACCCCTCCACTTT.

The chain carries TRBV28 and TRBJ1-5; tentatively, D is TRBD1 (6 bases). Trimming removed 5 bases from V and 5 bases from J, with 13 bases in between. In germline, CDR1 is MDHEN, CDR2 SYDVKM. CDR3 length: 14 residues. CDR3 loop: CASSVGTTYQPQHF. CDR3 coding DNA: TGTGCCAGCAGTGTGGGGACAACCTATCAGCCCCAGCATTTT.

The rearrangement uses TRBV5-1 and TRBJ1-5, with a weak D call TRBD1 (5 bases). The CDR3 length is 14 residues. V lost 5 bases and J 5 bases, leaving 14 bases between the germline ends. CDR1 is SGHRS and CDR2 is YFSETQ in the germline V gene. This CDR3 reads CASRKGRDDQPQHF. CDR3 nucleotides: TGCGCCAGCAGAAAGGGGCGGGATGATCAGCCCCAGCATTTT.

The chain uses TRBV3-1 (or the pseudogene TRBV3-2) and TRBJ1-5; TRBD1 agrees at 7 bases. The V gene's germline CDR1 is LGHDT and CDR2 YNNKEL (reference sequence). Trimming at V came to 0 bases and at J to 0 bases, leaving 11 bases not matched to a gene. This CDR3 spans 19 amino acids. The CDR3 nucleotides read TGTGCCAGCAGCCAAGATACGCCCGACAGGGTGTATAGCAATCAGCCCCAGCATTTT. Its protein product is CASSQDTPDRVYSNQPQHF.

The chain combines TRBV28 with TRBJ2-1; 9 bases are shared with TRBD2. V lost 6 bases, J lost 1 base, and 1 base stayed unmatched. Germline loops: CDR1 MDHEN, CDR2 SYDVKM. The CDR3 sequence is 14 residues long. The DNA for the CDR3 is TGTGCCAGCAGGCTAGCGGGGTCCTACAATGAGCAGTTCTTC. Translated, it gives CASRLAGSYNEQFF.

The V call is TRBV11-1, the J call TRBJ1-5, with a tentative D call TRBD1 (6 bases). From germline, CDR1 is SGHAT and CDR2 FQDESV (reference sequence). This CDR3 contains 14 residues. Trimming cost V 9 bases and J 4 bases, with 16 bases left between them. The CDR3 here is CASLVDRRNQPQHF. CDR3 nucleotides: TGTGCCAGTCTCGTGGACAGACGAAATCAGCCCCAGCATTTT.

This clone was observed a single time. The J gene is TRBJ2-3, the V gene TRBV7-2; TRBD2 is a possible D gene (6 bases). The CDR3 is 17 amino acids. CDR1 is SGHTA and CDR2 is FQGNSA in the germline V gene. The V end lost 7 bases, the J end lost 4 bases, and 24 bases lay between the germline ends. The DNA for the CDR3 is TGTGCCAGCACCCTCGACAGTGGAATAGGAGGGGCAGATACGCAGTATTTT. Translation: CASTLDSGIGGADTQYF.